The 7 T cell receptor beta chains below were found in one sample sequenced in a study of T cell repertoires in cytomegalovirus infection. MiXCR, run by TCRdb on the reads, gives a single entry per CDR3 protein. This table holds around 210,000 distinct CDR3 sequences, approximately 7% found once. The sample was PBMCs. All receptors come from a human donor in good health (CMV status not recorded). Some clones in this sample may be carry-over from other donors' samples.

This clonotype was picked up a small number of times. The chain has TRBV6-2 or TRBV6-3 and TRBJ2-4, with no clear D. Germline values: CDR1 MNHEY, CDR2 SVGEGT. Trimming cost V 2 bases and J 0 bases, with 2 bases left between them. This CDR3 comprises 13 residues. CDR3 DNA: TGTGCCAGCAGTTACGAAGCCAAAAACATTCAGTACTTC. This codes for CASSYEAKNIQYF.

The table lists this clonotype with many counts. The chain has TRBV5-1 and TRBJ2-7; the D is unclear. Germline V gives CDR1 SGHRS, CDR2 YFSETQ. Trimming cost V 0 bases and J 1 base, with 8 bases left between them. This CDR3 is built from 14 residues. This chain's CDR3 is CASSLADGSYEQYF. The CDR3 DNA reads TGCGCCAGCAGCTTGGCGGACGGATCCTACGAGCAGTACTTC.

This clonotype appeared many times. This chain's CDR3 is CASSTWTAQVGYGYTF. Written as DNA, the CDR3 is TGTGCCAGTAGTACTTGGACAGCCCAGGTCGGCTATGGCTACACCTTC. The rearrangement links TRBV19 to TRBJ1-2; weak D call: TRBD1 (6 bases). Trimming removed 4 bases at V and 4 bases at J, with 19 bases between. The CDR3 loop spans 16 amino acids. Germline CDR1 LNHDA, CDR2 SQIVND (reference sequence).

A note on this clonotype: A read error may explain this, as a much larger clone is one base away. The V gene is TRBV7-2, the J gene TRBJ1-1; no firm D call. This CDR3 region has 15 residues. V dropped 6 bases and J dropped 6 bases, with 20 bases sitting between them. Germline V gene data show CDR1 as SGHTA and CDR2 as FQGNSA. As DNA, the CDR3 is TGTGCCAGCAGTACTGGAGGGCAAGGCGAGCCTGAAGCTTTCTTT. It codes for CASSTGGQGEPEAFF. Based on the CDR3 plus reference TRBV7-2 and TRBJ1-1, the full variable domain is GAGVSQSPSNKVTEKGKDVELRCDPISGHTALYWYRQSLGQGLEFLIYFQGNSAPDKSGLPSDRFSAERTGGSVSTLTIQRTQQEDSAVYLCASSTGGQGEPEAFFGQGTRLTVV.

This clonotype showed up many times. The CDR3 spells CSARGETFSSYEQYF. CDR3 in DNA: TGCAGTGCTAGAGGCGAAACTTTCAGCTCCTACGAGCAGTACTTC. This chain joins TRBV20-1 and TRBJ2-7; no firm D call. This CDR3 spans 15 amino acids. The germline CDR1 and CDR2 sequences are DFQATT and SNEGSKA (reference sequence). Trimming took 1 base from V and 0 from J, leaving 13 bases between them.

The chain joins TRBV5-1 to TRBJ2-5; D is uncertain. CDR3 length: 13 residues. CDR1 and CDR2 from the germline V gene are SGHRS and YFSETQ. Between the trimmed V and J ends, which lost 6 bases and 2 bases, there was a span of 11 bases. CDR3 in amino acids: CASTPWSQETQYF. As DNA, the CDR3 is TGCGCCAGCACCCCGTGGAGTCAAGAGACCCAGTACTTC.

This clonotype was seen ten or more times. V and J are TRBV20-1 and TRBJ2-3, with D tentatively TRBD2 (6 bases). Germline-derived CDR1 and CDR2 are DFQATT and SNEGSKA (reference sequence). The CDR3 is 15 residues long. The germline V and J ends were trimmed by 5 bases and 7 bases, with 22 bases remaining between them. The CDR3 region has the DNA TGCAGTGCTTCGGGACTTTCGACTTCGAGATATACGCAGTATTTT. The encoded protein is CSASGLSTSRYTQYF.